The 21 T cell receptor beta chains below all came from one sample that was sequenced in a study of radiation and T cells in renal cell carcinoma. Time point: blood 4 weeks post-SBRT, at nephrectomy. Treatment given: 15 Gy SBRT to primary tumor, nephrectomy 4 weeks later. Assay used: immunoSEQ multiplex PCR; TCRdb lists only in-frame clones, some missing. The repertoire holds tens of thousands of clones, with 85% as singletons. Sequencing was performed on blood, taken from a patient whose treatment included radiotherapy and nephrectomy. These receptor sequences come from a man aged 50 to 59 with renal cell carcinoma.

V gene TRBV5-1 combines with J gene TRBJ1-5; 7 positions match TRBD1. Germline values: CDR1 SGHRS, CDR2 YFSETQ. The CDR3 has 15 amino acids. J lost 6 bases, V lost 0 bases, and 6 bases had no gene match. The CDR3 loop reads CASSLGDSTSQPQHF. The CDR3 nucleotides read TGCGCCAGCAGCTTGGGGGACAGTACCAGTCAGCCCCAGCATTTT. The entire variable domain, with the rest obtained from reference TRBV5-1 and TRBJ1-5, is as follows: KAGVTQTPRYLIKTRGQQVTLSCSPISGHRSVSWYQQTPGQGLQFLFEYFSETQRNKGNFPGRFSGRQFSNSRSEMNVSTLELGDSALYLCASSLGDSTSQPQHFGDGTRLSIL.

The chain joins TRBV10-3 to TRBJ1-3, with D perhaps matching TRBD1 (6 bases). The V end was cut by 10 bases, the J end by 0 bases, with 13 bases between. The germline V gene has CDR1 ENHRY and CDR2 SYGVKD. The CDR3 has 14 amino acids. CDR3 residues: CATEADSSGNTIYF. Written as DNA, the CDR3 is TGTGCCACCGAGGCGGACAGCTCTGGAAACACCATATATTTT.

This chain connects TRBV15 to TRBJ2-3; tentatively, D is TRBD2 (5 bases). In germline, CDR1 is LNHNV, CDR2 YYDKDF (reference sequence). The length of the CDR3 is 15 residues. The V end was cut by 0 bases, the J end by 1 base, with 8 bases between. The CDR3 spells CATSRERTRTDTQYF. The CDR3 bases are TGTGCCACCAGCAGAGAACGGACTCGCACAGATACGCAGTATTTT.

The chain combines TRBV29-1 with TRBJ2-5; D is uncertain. Germline V CDR1 and CDR2: SQVTM, ANQGSEA. Trimming shortened V by 7 bases and J by 7 bases, and 7 bases separated the two germline ends. The CDR3 loop spans 9 amino acids. Written as DNA, the CDR3 is TGCAGCGCCGGTTCGACCCAGTACTTC. Its translation: CSAGSTQYF.

The CDR3 loop reads CASSQATGAIAGELFF. The CDR3 DNA follows: TGCGCCAGCAGCCAAGCGACAGGGGCTATCGCCGGGGAGCTGTTTTTT. J is TRBJ2-2 and V is TRBV4-3, with 8 bases that match TRBD1. CDR3 length: 16 residues. The V gene end was trimmed by 1 base and the J gene end by 6 bases; junction bases not matched to a gene: 7. CDR1 and CDR2 (germline): LGHNA, YSLEER.

The genes are TRBV10-3 and TRBJ2-3, with a weak D call TRBD2 (6 bases). This CDR3 has 16 amino acids. V lost 4 bases to trimming and J lost 2 bases, with 16 bases between them. Germline V gene data show CDR1 as ENHRY and CDR2 as SYGVKD. Written as DNA, the CDR3 is TGTGCCATCAGTGGATCGAGCGGGCTTCCCACAGATACGCAGTATTTT. It codes for CAISGSSGLPTDTQYF.

The rearrangement links TRBV4-1 to TRBJ1-2; D gene unclear. From germline, CDR1 is MGHRA and CDR2 YSYEKL. Between the trimmed V and J ends, which lost 5 bases and 4 bases, there was a span of 11 bases. This CDR3 is built from 13 residues. CDR3: CASSADLSYGYTF. DNA for the CDR3: TGCGCCAGCAGCGCCGATCTTAGCTATGGCTACACCTTC.

The rearrangement joins TRBV10-3 to TRBJ2-7, with 10 nucleotides matching TRBD2. The CDR3 runs to 14 residues. V trimming: 8 bases; J trimming: 6 bases; junction bases outside the gene matches: 10. Germline V gene lookup returns CDR1 ENHRY and CDR2 SYGVKD. DNA of the CDR3: TGTGCCATCGGTCCGTCTAGCGGGAGTCCCGAGCAGTACTTC. Its translation is CAIGPSSGSPEQYF.

The chain links TRBV19 to TRBJ1-3; D may be TRBD1 (6 bases). Germline V gene sequence: CDR1 LNHDA, CDR2 SQIVND (reference sequence). This CDR3 is built from 16 residues. Trimming took 5 bases from V and 0 from J, leaving 14 bases between them. The CDR3 sequence: CASSRTVQTSGNTIYF. The CDR3 DNA reads as TGTGCCAGTAGTCGGACAGTTCAGACCTCTGGAAACACCATATATTTT.

This chain uses TRBV4-1 with TRBJ1-2, with D perhaps matching TRBD1 (5 bases). Germline CDR1 MGHRA, CDR2 YSYEKL. The CDR3 extends over 15 amino acids. The V end lost 5 bases, the J end lost 0 bases, and 13 bases lay between the germline ends. CDR3 region: CASSEQDTPNYGYTF. CDR3 nucleotide sequence: TGCGCCAGCAGCGAACAGGACACTCCTAACTATGGCTACACCTTC.

The rearrangement uses TRBV4-3 and TRBJ2-2, with D tentatively TRBD1 (6 bases). The CDR3 has 15 residues. The germline V gene has CDR1 LGHNA and CDR2 YSLEER. The V and J ends lost 3 bases and 6 bases respectively, with 14 bases between them. The CDR3 region has the DNA TGCGCCAGCAGCCAGGGGTCCCCAGGGGCCGGGGAGCTGTTTTTT. It codes for CASSQGSPGAGELFF.

The CDR3 nucleotides are TGTGCCAGCAGTGAGAACGGTCGAATCCCCAAAAACATTCAGTACTTC. Its translation: CASSENGRIPKNIQYF. J is TRBJ2-4 and V is TRBV6-1; D gene unclear. Germline V gene sequence: CDR1 MNHNS, CDR2 SASEGT. CDR3 length equals 16 residues. Deletions cut 3 bases from V and 2 bases from J, with 14 bases between.

V is TRBV5-4 and J is TRBJ2-5, with TRBD2 matching over 7 bases. From germline, CDR1 is SGHNT and CDR2 YYREEE (reference sequence). Losses at the gene ends were 0 bases for V and 4 bases for J; bases not matched to a gene: 3. CDR3 size: 14 residues. The CDR3 loop is CASSLGGGSETQYF. For the CDR3, the DNA is TGTGCCAGCAGCTTGGGCGGGGGATCAGAGACCCAGTACTTC. Full variable domain (remainder filled in from reference TRBV5-4 and TRBJ2-5): ETGVTQSPTHLIKTRGQQVTLRCSSQSGHNTVSWYQQALGQGPQFIFQYYREEENGRGNFPPRFSGLQFPNYSSELNVNALELDDSALYLCASSLGGGSETQYFGPGTRLLVL.

V usage is TRBV6-5 and J usage is TRBJ1-1; the D gene is possibly TRBD1 (6 bases). This CDR3 is 15 amino acids long. The germline V gene encodes CDR1 MNHEY and CDR2 SVGAGI. V gave up 7 bases and J gave up 0 bases, with 15 bases separating them. The CDR3 sequence: CASTKGGGMNTEAFF. CDR3 sequence (DNA): TGTGCCAGCACCAAAGGGGGGGGGATGAACACTGAAGCTTTCTTT.

V gene TRBV5-1 combines with J gene TRBJ2-1; D possibly corresponds to TRBD2 (5 bases). The CDR3 sequence is 14 residues long. The V gene's germline CDR1 is SGHRS and CDR2 YFSETQ. V shed 0 bases and J shed 7 bases, with 11 bases lying between them. As DNA, the CDR3 is TGCGCCAGCAGCTTGGACTGGACTTATAATGAGCAGTTCTTC. It codes for CASSLDWTYNEQFF.

This clone came up a few times. The CDR3 protein is CASIGGTSGAYNEQFF. CDR3 nucleotides: TGTGCCAGTATTGGGGGGACTAGCGGCGCCTACAATGAGCAGTTCTTC. The chain combines TRBV19 with TRBJ2-1; the match to TRBD2 covers 11 bases. Germline V CDR1 and CDR2: LNHDA, SQIVND (reference sequence). V trimming: 7 bases; J trimming: 2 bases; junction bases outside the gene matches: 7. This CDR3 has 16 amino acids.

The chain's CDR3 is CAWSVHGAGEQYF. The CDR3 DNA reads as TGTGCCTGGAGTGTACATGGGGCGGGCGAGCAGTACTTC. V and J are TRBV30 and TRBJ2-7; D may match TRBD1 or TRBD2 (5 bases each). Germline CDR1 is GTSNPN and CDR2 is SVGIG (reference sequence). V was trimmed by 0 bases and J by 6 bases, leaving 12 bases between them. The CDR3 extends over 13 amino acids.

The V call is TRBV18, the J call TRBJ1-5; 9 bases are shared with TRBD1. V gave up 5 bases and J gave up 3 bases; unmatched junction bases: 5. The CDR3 has 15 residues. Germline loops: CDR1 KGHSH, CDR2 LQKENI. The chain's CDR3 is CASSWGQGDNQPQHF. The CDR3 DNA reads as TGTGCCAGCTCATGGGGACAGGGAGACAATCAGCCCCAGCATTTT.

This chain links TRBV27 with TRBJ1-5; D remains unclear. Trimming removed 6 bases from V and 0 bases from J, with 9 bases in between. The CDR3 consists of 14 residues. The germline gives CDR1 MNHEY, CDR2 SMNVEV (reference sequence). The CDR3 nucleotides read TGTGCCAGCAGCCTGATGTCTAGCAATCAGCCCCAGCATTTT. Amino acids: CASSLMSSNQPQHF.

In this sample, this clone turned up once. This chain joins TRBV2 and TRBJ2-3, with D hard to call. The CDR3 length is 14 residues. Germline-derived CDR1 and CDR2 are SNHLY and FYNNEI. Trimming took 6 bases from V and 2 from J, leaving 12 bases between them. CDR3 loop: CASRVTTTTDTQYF. The CDR3 DNA follows: TGTGCCAGCAGAGTCACAACCACCACAGATACGCAGTATTTT.

The CDR3 DNA reads TGTGCCAGCAGCTGGACGGGGGAGGATGAGCAGTTCTTC. It specifies CASSWTGEDEQFF. The chain joins TRBV5-4 to TRBJ2-1; perhaps TRBD2 as D (6 bases). V lost 3 bases and J 8 bases, leaving 12 bases between the germline ends. This CDR3 contains 13 residues. Germline CDR1 SGHNT, CDR2 YYREEE (reference sequence). The whole variable domain, remainder taken from reference TRBV5-4 and TRBJ2-1, is ETGVTQSPTHLIKTRGQQVTLRCSSQSGHNTVSWYQQALGQGPQFIFQYYREEENGRGNFPPRFSGLQFPNYSSELNVNALELDDSALYLCASSWTGEDEQFFGPGTRLTVL.